This TCR beta chain was identified in a study of control samples from healthy donors and cancer patients. This CDR3 spans 14 amino acids. Sequenced by immunoSEQ multiplex PCR; TCRdb stores in-frame clones only, minus some. The data show roughly 130,000 clones, nearly 90% seen once. The TCR was taken from a man in his forties or fifties in good health. The chain carries TRBV1 and TRBJ2-7; the table's TRBD2 call for D was not verified on the DNA. TRBV1 is labeled a pseudogene. Material: blood. CDR3 coding DNA: TGCACCAGCAGCCGCGCGGGACTCCCCTACGAGCAGTACTTC. Translation gives CTSSRAGLPYEQYF.